The 17 T cell receptor beta chains below were found in one sample sequenced in a study of beta chain features in type 1 diabetes. General observations from the study: TCRB CDR3s were moderately but significantly shorter in Type 1 diabetes patients in all four CD4+ subsets.

Every isolated RNA sample was fully reverse transcribed, so sequencing captured expressed TCRB transcripts. Produced via immunoSEQ multiplex PCR; TCRdb's table is partial and in-frame only. The table includes more than 200,000 clones, 16% detected once. Their antigens remain unidentified. Sample: naive CD4+ T cells from blood. The receptors were sampled from a man under 40 with type 1 diabetes.

The chain joins TRBV4-2 to TRBJ2-1; 14 nucleotides align to TRBD2. V gave up 4 bases and J gave up 4 bases; unmatched junction bases: 3. CDR3 size: 16 residues. Germline V gene lookup returns CDR1 LGHNA and CDR2 YNFKEQ. The DNA of the CDR3 is TGTGCCAGCAGCCGCGGGACTAGCGGGAGATACAATGAGCAGTTCTTC. Translating gives CASSRGTSGRYNEQFF.

The rearrangement joins TRBV7-2 to TRBJ2-4; no reliable D call. The CDR3 totals 14 residues. Germline V CDR1 and CDR2: SGHTA, FQGNSA. V was shortened by 3 bases and J by 3 bases, with 9 bases between the two germline ends. CDR3 in amino acids: CASSFLVNKNIQYF. The DNA for the CDR3 is TGTGCCAGCAGCTTTTTGGTGAACAAAAACATTCAGTACTTC. Together with reference TRBV7-2 and TRBJ2-4, the CDR3 gives the full variable domain: GAGVSQSPSNKVTEKGKDVELRCDPISGHTALYWYRQSLGQGLEFLIYFQGNSAPDKSGLPSDRFSAERTGGSVSTLTIQRTQQEDSAVYLCASSFLVNKNIQYFGAGTRLSVL.

This chain connects TRBV20-1 to TRBJ2-7; D ambiguous. CDR3 size: 10 residues. Looked up from germline, CDR1 is DFQATT and CDR2 is SNEGSKA (reference sequence). V was shortened by 6 bases and J by 7 bases, with 10 bases between the two germline ends. The CDR3 here is CSASDPEQYF. The CDR3 coding sequence is TGCAGTGCCAGCGATCCTGAGCAGTACTTC.

This sequence joins TRBV30 and TRBJ2-6; 7 bases line up with TRBD2. V lost 8 bases and J lost 0; bases outside the gene matches: 4. Germline V gene data show CDR1 as GTSNPN and CDR2 as SVGIG (reference sequence). This CDR3 region has 14 residues. As DNA, the CDR3 is TGTGCCGGTGGGAGGGCCTCTGGGGCCAACGTCCTGACTTTC. Encoded protein: CAGGRASGANVLTF. The full variable domain, in which reference TRBV30 and TRBJ2-6 provide the parts outside the CDR3, is SQTIHQWPATLVQPVGSPLSLECTVEGTSNPNLYWYRQAAGRGLQLLFYSVGIGQISSEVPQNLSASRPQDRQFILSSKKLLLSDSGFYLCAGGRASGANVLTFGAGSRLTVL.

The chain uses TRBV29-1 and TRBJ2-7; the match to TRBD1 covers 10 bases. The CDR3 consists of 14 residues. Germline V gene data show CDR1 as SQVTM and CDR2 as ANQGSEA. Trimming removed 5 bases from V and 2 bases from J; junction bases left unmatched: 6. The CDR3 here is CSVSPGQGPYEQYF. Written as DNA, the CDR3 is TGCAGCGTTTCACCGGGACAGGGGCCCTACGAGCAGTACTTC.

This clone was seen a handful of times. V is TRBV18 and J is TRBJ1-1; D call uncertain. Germline V gene sequence: CDR1 KGHSH, CDR2 LQKENI. This CDR3 spans 13 amino acids. The V and J ends lost 3 bases and 4 bases respectively, with 9 bases between them. The CDR3 sequence is CASSPRSGTEAFF. The CDR3 DNA reads as TGTGCCAGCTCACCCCGTTCCGGCACTGAAGCTTTCTTT.

This clone was found a few times. The chain joins TRBV7-9 to TRBJ1-2; 10 nucleotides match TRBD1. Germline lookup yields CDR1 SEHNR and CDR2 FQNEAQ (reference sequence). The V segment lost 4 bases and the J segment 0 bases; nucleotides outside the gene matches: 2. The CDR3 consists of 15 residues. CDR3 sequence (DNA): TGTGCCAGCAGCTCGGGACAGGGGACTAACTATGGCTACACCTTC. This translates into CASSSGQGTNYGYTF. Based on the CDR3 plus reference TRBV7-9 and TRBJ1-2, the full variable domain is DTGVSQNPRHKITKRGQNVTFRCDPISEHNRLYWYRQTLGQGPEFLTYFQNEAQLEKSRLLSDRFSAERPKGSFSTLEIQRTEQGDSAMYLCASSSGQGTNYGYTFGSGTRLTVV.

V and J are TRBV7-2 and TRBJ2-3; the match to TRBD2 covers 13 bases. There are 13 residues in the CDR3. Germline lookup yields CDR1 SGHTA and CDR2 FQGNSA. CDR3 in amino acids: CASGLAGSDTQYF. The CDR3 DNA reads TGTGCTTCGGGACTAGCGGGATCAGATACGCAGTATTTT.

This clone occurred a few times. The rearrangement uses TRBV9 and TRBJ1-2; TRBD1 agrees at 7 bases. The V gene end was trimmed by 3 bases and the J gene end by 13 bases; junction bases not matched to a gene: 21. The length of the CDR3 is 16 residues. Germline values: CDR1 SGDLS, CDR2 YYNGEE. CDR3 protein: CASSALGGQTGPPSTF. DNA of the CDR3: TGTGCCAGCAGCGCCCTAGGGGGCCAGACAGGGCCCCCATCCACCTTC.

The sample holds a few counts of this clone. The chain joins TRBV29-1 to TRBJ2-7; possibly TRBD1 or TRBD2 for D (6 bases each). CDR1 is SQVTM, CDR2 ANQGSEA, per germline. V was shortened by 6 bases and J by 6 bases, with 18 bases between the two germline ends. The CDR3 sequence is 13 residues long. The CDR3 spells CSVRGALGGEQYF. CDR3 bases: TGCAGCGTAAGGGGGGCGTTAGGAGGCGAGCAGTACTTC.

This sequence joins TRBV10-3 and TRBJ2-3; 8 bases fit TRBD1. The CDR3 loop spans 14 amino acids. Germline V CDR1 and CDR2: ENHRY, SYGVKD. Losses at the gene ends were 4 bases for V and 6 bases for J; bases not matched to a gene: 6. This CDR3 reads CAISATTGDDTQYF. CDR3 in DNA: TGTGCCATCAGTGCGACGACAGGGGACGATACGCAGTATTTT.

This clone was seen a few times. The chain uses TRBV6-1 and TRBJ2-7; D may be TRBD1 (8 bases). Germline V gene data show CDR1 as MNHNS and CDR2 as SASEGT. CDR3 length equals 15 residues. Trimming cost V 8 bases and J 3 bases, with 20 bases left between them. The CDR3 DNA reads as TGTGCCAGCTCAACGGGGGGACAGGACTACTACGAGCAGTACTTC. Its protein product is CASSTGGQDYYEQYF.

The V and J genes are TRBV29-1 and TRBJ2-7; tentatively, D is TRBD1 (6 bases). Per germline, CDR1 SQVTM and CDR2 ANQGSEA. V was pared by 2 bases and J by 3 bases, with 17 bases between. CDR3 length: 15 residues. The CDR3 spells CSVENMQGHYYEQYF. The CDR3 DNA reads as TGCAGCGTTGAAAATATGCAGGGGCACTACTACGAGCAGTACTTC.

This chain joins TRBV28 and TRBJ2-7; TRBD2 matches 8 bases. From germline, CDR1 is MDHEN and CDR2 SYDVKM. The length of the CDR3 is 14 residues. After removal of 2 bases from V and 4 bases from J, the junction contained 4 bases not matched to a gene. The CDR3 sequence: CASSLIPSGYEQYF. The CDR3 nucleotides read TGTGCCAGCAGTTTAATCCCTAGCGGGTACGAGCAGTACTTC.

This clone was observed a handful of times. CDR3 in amino acids: CSVRGQGIGETQYF. The CDR3 DNA sequence: TGCAGCGTCCGGGGACAGGGGATCGGGGAGACCCAGTACTTC. The V gene is TRBV29-1, the J gene TRBJ2-5; TRBD1 aligns across 10 bases. Per germline, CDR1 SQVTM and CDR2 ANQGSEA. The CDR3 length is 14 residues. V dropped 6 bases and J dropped 5; count of bases not matched to a gene: 9.

The genes are TRBV5-6 and TRBJ2-6; D unresolved. V was pared by 0 bases and J by 2 bases, with 6 bases between. The CDR3 length is 15 residues. Germline assignment: CDR1 SGHDT and CDR2 YYEEEE. The CDR3, as DNA: TGTGCCAGCAGCTTGGGGGAACCTGGGGCCAACGTCCTGACTTTC. Residues: CASSLGEPGANVLTF.

This clone was found a few times. This sequence joins TRBV29-1 and TRBJ2-3; possible D gene TRBD2, 5 bases. From germline, CDR1 is SQVTM and CDR2 ANQGSEA. V was pared by 7 bases and J by 5 bases, with 16 bases between. This CDR3 region has 13 residues. The CDR3 region is CSAPGLIGDTQYF. The CDR3 coding sequence is TGCAGCGCCCCGGGATTAATTGGAGATACGCAGTATTTT.